The rows below give T cell receptor beta chains drawn from one sample of a study of T cells after yellow fever vaccination. MiXCR, run by TCRdb on the 5' RACE reads, gives a single entry per CDR3 protein. The repertoire holds around 530,000 distinct CDR3 sequences, with roughly a sixth as singletons. The specimen comprised PBMCs, sampled 4 to 6 days after the first yellow fever vaccination. Source of these receptors: a man aged 18 to 29 who received the YFV17D yellow fever vaccine. Each CDR3 is given without its conserved first and last residue.

11 TRBJ2-7 TRBV18 ASSPPSDYEQY
15 TRBJ1-3 TRBV5-1 ASSLDGVPSYGNTIY
14 TRBJ2-2 TRBV4-2 ASSQVWPPNTGELF
16 TRBJ2-2 TRBV5-6 ASSLFWRGRTSTGELF
13 TRBJ2-2 TRBV7-6 ASSFRQGAAGELF
11 TRBJ2-7 TRBV19 ASVGTDLLEQY
12 TRBJ1-2 TRBV6-4 ASSDSRTASGYT
13 TRBJ2-2 TRBV5-1 ASSAQGAGTGELF
10 TRBJ1-1 TRBV29-1 SALQGAGQAF
16 TRBJ2-1 TRBV5-1 ASSLAGTGGPSYNEQF
14 TRBJ2-5 TRBV19 ASSTRDRGYQETQY
13 TRBJ1-5 TRBV12-3/TRBV12-4 ASRRRRGANQPQH
12 TRBJ2-7 TRBV9 ASSVSRGDAEQY
12 TRBJ2-5 TRBV3-1 ASSHGTYQETQY
15 TRBJ2-5 TRBV30 AWSGRYLSGMGETQY
13 TRBJ1-1 TRBV5-1 ASSLALGGKTEAF
10 TRBJ1-1 TRBV11-1 ATRQGGTEAF
13 TRBJ1-6 TRBV24-1 ATSDGRGWDSPLH
13 TRBJ2-2 TRBV7-2 ASSPDRASAGELF
12 TRBJ2-5 TRBV20-1 SASYGTGTETQY
12 TRBJ1-3 TRBV12-3/TRBV12-4 ASIEGLSGNTIY
10 TRBJ1-1 TRBV29-1 SAARKNTEAF
12 TRBJ1-5 TRBV30 AWSAGQGNQPQH
13 TRBJ1-3 TRBV5-5 ASSLRTSSGNTIY
12 TRBJ2-2 TRBV4-3 ASSQARYTGELF
14 TRBJ2-7 TRBV11-2 ASSGSLDRGLYEQY